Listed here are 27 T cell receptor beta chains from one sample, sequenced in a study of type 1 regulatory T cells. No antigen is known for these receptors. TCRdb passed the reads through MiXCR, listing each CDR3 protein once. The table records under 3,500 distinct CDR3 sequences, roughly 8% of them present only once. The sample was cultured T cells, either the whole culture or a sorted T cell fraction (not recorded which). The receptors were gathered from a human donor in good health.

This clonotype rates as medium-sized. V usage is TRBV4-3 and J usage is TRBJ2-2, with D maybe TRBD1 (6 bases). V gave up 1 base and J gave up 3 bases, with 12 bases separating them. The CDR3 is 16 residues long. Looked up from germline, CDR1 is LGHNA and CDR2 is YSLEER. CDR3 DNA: TGCGCCAGCAGCCAAGCCCAGGGGCGATACACCGGGGAGCTGTTTTTT. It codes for CASSQAQGRYTGELFF.

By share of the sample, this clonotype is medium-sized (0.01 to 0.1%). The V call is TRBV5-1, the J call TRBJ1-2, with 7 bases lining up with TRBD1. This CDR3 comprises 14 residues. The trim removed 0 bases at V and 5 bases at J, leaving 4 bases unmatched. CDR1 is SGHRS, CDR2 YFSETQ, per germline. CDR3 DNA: TGCGCCAGCAGCTTGGGGGACAGCGAATATGGCTACACCTTC. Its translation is CASSLGDSEYGYTF.

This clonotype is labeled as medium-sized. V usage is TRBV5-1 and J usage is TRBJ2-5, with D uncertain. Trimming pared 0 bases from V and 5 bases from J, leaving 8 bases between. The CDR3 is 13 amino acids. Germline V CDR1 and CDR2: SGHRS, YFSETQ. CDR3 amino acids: CASSLAEGETQYF. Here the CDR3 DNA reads TGCGCCAGCAGCTTGGCGGAAGGGGAGACCCAGTACTTC.

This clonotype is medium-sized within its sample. The CDR3 DNA is TGTGCCAGCAGTTTAGATAGGGTGTTCCAGCCCCAGCATTTT. Amino acids: CASSLDRVFQPQHF. The chain joins TRBV12-3 or TRBV12-4 to TRBJ1-5; the D is unclear. The CDR3 runs 14 residues. The V end was cut by 1 base, the J end by 7 bases, with 11 bases between.

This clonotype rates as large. The CDR3 nucleotides are TGTGCCAGCAGCACCCCAGGAGCCAAAAACATTCAGTACTTC. Residues: CASSTPGAKNIQYF. The chain couples TRBV5-4 to TRBJ2-4; D uncertain. Trimming shortened V by 4 bases and J by 0 bases, and 8 bases separated the two germline ends. This CDR3 is 14 amino acids long. Germline V gives CDR1 SGHNT, CDR2 YYREEE (reference sequence).

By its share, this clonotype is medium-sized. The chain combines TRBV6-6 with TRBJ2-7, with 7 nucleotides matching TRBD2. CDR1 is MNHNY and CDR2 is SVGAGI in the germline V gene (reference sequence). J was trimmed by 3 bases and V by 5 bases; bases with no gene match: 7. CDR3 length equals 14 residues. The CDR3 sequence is CASSPSGTFYEQYF. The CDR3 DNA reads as TGTGCCAGCAGTCCGAGCGGGACCTTCTACGAGCAGTACTTC.

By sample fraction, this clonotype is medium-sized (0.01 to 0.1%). The CDR3, as DNA: TGTGCCAGCAGTTTCCTAAGGTTACCCGGGAAGAACACTGAAGCTTTCTTT. This codes for CASSFLRLPGKNTEAFF. The chain joins TRBV28 to TRBJ1-1; D is unclear. Germline V lookup: CDR1 MDHEN, CDR2 SYDVKM. Trimming left V 3 bases short and J 1 base short, with 18 bases between. The CDR3 is made up of 17 amino acids.

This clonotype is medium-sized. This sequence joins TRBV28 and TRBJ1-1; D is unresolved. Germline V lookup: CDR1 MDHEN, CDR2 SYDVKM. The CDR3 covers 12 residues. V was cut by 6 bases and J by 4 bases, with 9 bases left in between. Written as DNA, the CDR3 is TGTGCCAGCAGAAAAGGGCCCACTGAAGCTTTCTTT. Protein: CASRKGPTEAFF.

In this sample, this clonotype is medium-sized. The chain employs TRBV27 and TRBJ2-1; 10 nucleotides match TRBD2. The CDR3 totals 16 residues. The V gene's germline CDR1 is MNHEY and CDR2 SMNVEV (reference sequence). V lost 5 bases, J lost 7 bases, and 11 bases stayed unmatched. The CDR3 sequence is CASSSLLAGVINEQFF. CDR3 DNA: TGTGCCAGCAGTAGCCTCCTAGCGGGAGTCATAAATGAGCAGTTCTTC.

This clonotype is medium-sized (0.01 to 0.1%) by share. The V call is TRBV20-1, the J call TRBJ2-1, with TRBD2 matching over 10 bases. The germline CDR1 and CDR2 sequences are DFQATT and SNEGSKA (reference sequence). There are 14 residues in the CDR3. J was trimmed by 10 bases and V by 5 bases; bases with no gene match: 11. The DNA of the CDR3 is TGCAGTGCTTCGTCCGGGACTAGCGCCCGGGAGCAGTTCTTC. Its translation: CSASSGTSAREQFF.

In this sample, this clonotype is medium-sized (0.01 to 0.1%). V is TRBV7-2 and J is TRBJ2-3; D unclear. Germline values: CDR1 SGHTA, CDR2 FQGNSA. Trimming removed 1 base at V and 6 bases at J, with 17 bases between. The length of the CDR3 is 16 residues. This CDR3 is CASSLDSHRPLDTQYF. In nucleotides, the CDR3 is TGTGCCAGCAGCTTAGACTCCCACCGCCCCTTGGATACGCAGTATTTT.

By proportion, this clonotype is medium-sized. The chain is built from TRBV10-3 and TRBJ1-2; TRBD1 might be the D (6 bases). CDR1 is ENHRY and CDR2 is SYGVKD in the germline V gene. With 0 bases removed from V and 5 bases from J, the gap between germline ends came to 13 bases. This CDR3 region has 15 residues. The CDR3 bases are TGTGCCATCAGTGAGTCGTCGGGGGGCGAATATGGCTACACCTTC. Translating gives CAISESSGGEYGYTF.

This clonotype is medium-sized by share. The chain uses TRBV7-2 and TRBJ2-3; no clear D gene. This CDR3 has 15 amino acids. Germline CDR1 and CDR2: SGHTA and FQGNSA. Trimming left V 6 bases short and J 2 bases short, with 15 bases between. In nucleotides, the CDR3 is TGTGCCAGCAGACTCGGAACTTTAATCACAGATACGCAGTATTTT. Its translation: CASRLGTLITDTQYF.

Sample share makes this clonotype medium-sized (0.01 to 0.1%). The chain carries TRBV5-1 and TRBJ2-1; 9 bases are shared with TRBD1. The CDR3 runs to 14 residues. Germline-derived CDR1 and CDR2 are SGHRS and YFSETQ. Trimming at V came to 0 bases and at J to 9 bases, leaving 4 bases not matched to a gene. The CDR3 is CASSLGQGVIEQFF. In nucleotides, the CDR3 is TGCGCCAGCAGCTTGGGACAGGGGGTTATTGAGCAGTTCTTC.

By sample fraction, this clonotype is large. CDR3 bases: TGTGCCACCAGTGGGACACACAATCAGCCCCAGCATTTT. Encoded protein: CATSGTHNQPQHF. The chain recombines TRBV24-1 with TRBJ1-5; a weak D match, TRBD1 (5 bases). The V and J ends lost 5 bases and 3 bases respectively, with 7 bases between them. This CDR3 spans 13 amino acids. Per the germline V gene, CDR1 is KGHDR and CDR2 is SFDVKD.

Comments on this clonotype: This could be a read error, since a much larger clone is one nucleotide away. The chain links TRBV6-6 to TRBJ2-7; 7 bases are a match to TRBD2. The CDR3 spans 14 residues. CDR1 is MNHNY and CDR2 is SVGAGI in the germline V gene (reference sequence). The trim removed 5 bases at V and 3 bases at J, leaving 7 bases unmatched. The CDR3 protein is CASSLSGTFYEQYF. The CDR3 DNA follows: TGTGCCAGCAGTCTGAGCGGGACCTTCTACGAGCAGTACTTC.

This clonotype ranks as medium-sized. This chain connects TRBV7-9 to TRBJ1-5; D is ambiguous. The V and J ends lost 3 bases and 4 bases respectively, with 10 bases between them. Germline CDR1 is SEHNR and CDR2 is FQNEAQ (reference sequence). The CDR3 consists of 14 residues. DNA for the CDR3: TGTGCCAGCAGCTTCGGGAACACTAATCAGCCCCAGCATTTT. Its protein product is CASSFGNTNQPQHF. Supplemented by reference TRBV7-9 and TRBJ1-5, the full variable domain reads DTGVSQNPRHKITKRGQNVTFRCDPISEHNRLYWYRQTLGQGPEFLTYFQNEAQLEKSRLLSDRFSAERPKGSFSTLEIQRTEQGDSAMYLCASSFGNTNQPQHFGDGTRLSIL.

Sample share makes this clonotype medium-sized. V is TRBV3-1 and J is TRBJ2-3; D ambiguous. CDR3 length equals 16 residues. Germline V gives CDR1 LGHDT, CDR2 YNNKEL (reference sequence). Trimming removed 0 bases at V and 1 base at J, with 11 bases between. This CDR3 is CASSQDRQPGTDTQYF. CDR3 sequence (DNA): TGTGCCAGCAGCCAAGATAGGCAGCCTGGCACAGATACGCAGTATTTT.

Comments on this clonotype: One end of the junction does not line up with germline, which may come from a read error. This CDR3 reads CASSLFRWPNKKLFF. In DNA form, the CDR3 reads TGTGCCAGCAGCTTATTTCGCTGGCCTAATAAAAAACTGTTTTTT. The rearrangement links TRBV7-2 to TRBJ1-4; D unresolved. The CDR3 is 15 residues long. Per the germline V gene, CDR1 is SGHTA and CDR2 is FQGNSA.

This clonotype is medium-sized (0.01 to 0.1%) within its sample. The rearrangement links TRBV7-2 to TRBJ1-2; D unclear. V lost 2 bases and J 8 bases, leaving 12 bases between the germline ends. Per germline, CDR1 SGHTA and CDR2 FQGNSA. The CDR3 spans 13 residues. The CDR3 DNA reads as TGTGCCAGCAGCTTAAACGGCGTGGGGGGCTACACCTTC. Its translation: CASSLNGVGGYTF.

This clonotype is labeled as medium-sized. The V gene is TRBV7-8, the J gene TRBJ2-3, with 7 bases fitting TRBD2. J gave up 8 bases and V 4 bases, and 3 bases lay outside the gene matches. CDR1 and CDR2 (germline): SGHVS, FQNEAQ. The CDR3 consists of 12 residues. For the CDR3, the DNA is TGTGCCAGCAGCTCCCCGGGGGGTACGCAGTATTTT. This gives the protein CASSSPGGTQYF.

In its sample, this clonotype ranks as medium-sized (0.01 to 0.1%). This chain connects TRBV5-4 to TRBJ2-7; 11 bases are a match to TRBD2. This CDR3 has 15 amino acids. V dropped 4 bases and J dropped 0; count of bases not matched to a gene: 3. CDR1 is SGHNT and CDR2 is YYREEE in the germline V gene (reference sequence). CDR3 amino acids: CASSASGRPSYEQYF. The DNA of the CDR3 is TGTGCCAGCAGCGCTAGCGGGAGGCCCTCCTACGAGCAGTACTTC.

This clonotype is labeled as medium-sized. The CDR3 DNA sequence: TGCGCCAGCAGCGGAACTAGCGGGAGGCCTTCAGAGACCCAGTACTTC. Its translation: CASSGTSGRPSETQYF. The chain recombines TRBV5-1 with TRBJ2-5; TRBD2 agrees at 12 bases. After removal of 4 bases from V and 4 bases from J, the junction contained 8 bases not matched to a gene. Germline V CDR1 and CDR2: SGHRS, YFSETQ. The CDR3 has 16 residues.

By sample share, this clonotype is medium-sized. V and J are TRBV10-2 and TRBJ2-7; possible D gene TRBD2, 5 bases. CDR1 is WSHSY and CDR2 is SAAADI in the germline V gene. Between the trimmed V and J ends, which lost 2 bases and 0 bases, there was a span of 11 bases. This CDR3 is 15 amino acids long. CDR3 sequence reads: CASSERSAISYEQYF. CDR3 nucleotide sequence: TGCGCCAGCAGTGAGCGTAGCGCCATCTCCTACGAGCAGTACTTC.

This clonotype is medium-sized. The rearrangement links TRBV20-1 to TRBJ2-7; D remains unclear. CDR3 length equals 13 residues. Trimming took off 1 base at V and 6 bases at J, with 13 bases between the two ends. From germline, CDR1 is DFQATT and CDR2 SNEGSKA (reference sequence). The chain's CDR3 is CSARGGMFGEQYF. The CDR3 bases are TGCAGTGCTAGAGGTGGGATGTTTGGCGAGCAGTACTTC.

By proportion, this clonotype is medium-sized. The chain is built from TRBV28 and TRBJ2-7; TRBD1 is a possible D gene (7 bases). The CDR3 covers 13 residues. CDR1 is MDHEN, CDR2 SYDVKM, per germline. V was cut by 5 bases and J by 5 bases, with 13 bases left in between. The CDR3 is CASSPTGRNEQYF. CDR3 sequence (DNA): TGTGCCAGCAGTCCGACAGGGAGGAACGAGCAGTACTTC.

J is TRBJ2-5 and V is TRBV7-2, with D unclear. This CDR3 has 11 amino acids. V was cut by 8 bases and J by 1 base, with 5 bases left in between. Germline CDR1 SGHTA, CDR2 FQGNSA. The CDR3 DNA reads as TGTGCCAGCGGCTCCCAAGAGACCCAGTACTTC. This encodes CASGSQETQYF.